The 20 T cell receptor beta chains given below trace back to one sample, sequenced in a study of T cells expressing NK-cell markers. After re-calling the 5' RACE reads, TCRdb lists one entry per CDR3 protein, DNA absent. This sample's clone table lists almost 450,000 distinct CDR3 sequences. Sequencing was carried out using blood T cells: a sorted CD56 or NKG2C T cell subset, CD4+ or CD8+ T cells, or bulk PBMC T cells (not recorded which). These TCRs come from a woman between 18 and 75 years old in good health.

This chain uses TRBV7-9 with TRBJ1-2; the TCRdb D gene call, TRBD1, has no DNA to confirm it. Germline CDR1 is SEHNR and CDR2 is FQNEAQ (reference sequence). CDR3 length: 15 residues. This CDR3 reads CASSLATGPNHGYTF.

The chain combines TRBV5-4 with TRBJ2-7; TCRdb designates TRBD2, a call that cannot be tested without DNA. This CDR3 has 18 amino acids. Germline lookup yields CDR1 SGHNT and CDR2 YYREEE (reference sequence). This chain's CDR3 is CASSFPSGTSDASYEQYF.

This chain connects TRBV6-5 to TRBJ1-4; TCRdb selects TRBD1, and the lack of DNA leaves this call unchecked. This CDR3 contains 15 residues. Per the germline V gene, CDR1 is MNHEY and CDR2 is SVGAGI. CDR3 residues: CASSYSGQSKEKLFF.

The chain carries TRBV5-1 and TRBJ2-5; the D call of TRBD1 rests on TCRdb alone, since no DNA is present to check it. The CDR3 is 15 amino acids. The germline CDR1 and CDR2 sequences are SGHRS and YFSETQ. CDR3 amino acids: CASSRKQGTEETQYF. The full variable domain, in which reference TRBV5-1 and TRBJ2-5 provide the parts outside the CDR3, is KAGVTQTPRYLIKTRGQQVTLSCSPISGHRSVSWYQQTPGQGLQFLFEYFSETQRNKGNFPGRFSGRQFSNSRSEMNVSTLELGDSALYLCASSRKQGTEETQYFGPGTRLLVL.

The chain has TRBV7-3 and TRBJ2-1; TCRdb's D gene call, TRBD2, goes unchecked for lack of DNA. Germline V gives CDR1 SGHTA, CDR2 FQGTGA. The CDR3 consists of 17 residues. The CDR3 sequence: CASSLHSAPGSYNEQFF.

This chain uses TRBV12-3 or TRBV12-4 with TRBJ2-1. This CDR3 is 13 amino acids long. CDR3 sequence reads: CASSFSVLNEQFF.

The J gene is TRBJ1-4, the V gene TRBV9; without DNA, the TCRdb call of TRBD1 cannot be checked. Germline V gene lookup returns CDR1 SGDLS and CDR2 YYNGEE. This CDR3 is built from 15 residues. CDR3 residues: CASSVGQVGFGELFF.

The V and J genes are TRBV28 and TRBJ1-5; TCRdb indicates TRBD1, and absent DNA this call remains unverified. There are 14 residues in the CDR3. Germline V gives CDR1 MDHEN, CDR2 SYDVKM. The CDR3: CASIKGGLNQPQHF.

J is TRBJ1-2 and V is TRBV6-2 or TRBV6-3. Per the germline V gene, CDR1 is MNHEY and CDR2 is SVGEGT. The CDR3 sequence is 15 residues long. The CDR3 sequence is CASSTRSSQPYGYTF.

The rearrangement links TRBV10-2 to TRBJ2-5; TCRdb's D call, TRBD2, is unchecked because there is no DNA. Germline V gene sequence: CDR1 WSHSY, CDR2 SAAADI. This CDR3 has 16 residues. The CDR3 spells CASSALAGGPGETQYF.

The chain is built from TRBV4-3 and TRBJ1-6; TCRdb names TRBD1, which stays unverified in the absence of DNA. Germline CDR1 reads LGHNA; CDR2 reads YSLEER. The CDR3 covers 15 residues. The CDR3 spells CASSQGDRVGSPLHF.

This sequence joins TRBV5-4 and TRBJ1-3. Germline V lookup: CDR1 SGHNT, CDR2 YYREEE (reference sequence). The CDR3 has 14 amino acids. The CDR3 loop is CASSYPGSGNTIYF.

The chain joins TRBV19 to TRBJ2-3; TCRdb's D call, TRBD1, is unchecked because there is no DNA. This CDR3 spans 16 amino acids. CDR1 is LNHDA and CDR2 is SQIVND in the germline V gene (reference sequence). CDR3 region: CASSTRVGPDTDTQYF.

V is TRBV10-1 and J is TRBJ2-1; TCRdb designates TRBD1, a call that cannot be tested without DNA. Germline lookup yields CDR1 WNHNN and CDR2 SYGVQD (reference sequence). The CDR3 spans 13 residues. This chain's CDR3 is CATNRDRAYEQFF.

V usage is TRBV10-1 and J usage is TRBJ2-3; TCRdb's assignment of TRBD1 cannot be checked, as there is no DNA. Germline V lookup: CDR1 WNHNN, CDR2 SYGVQD (reference sequence). This CDR3 contains 15 residues. CDR3 amino acids: CASSEGGTHTDTQYF.

The CDR3 region is CASSPKLGLQNSPLHF. This sequence joins TRBV3-1 and TRBJ1-6. This CDR3 comprises 16 residues. The germline gives CDR1 LGHDT, CDR2 YNNKEL (reference sequence).

V is TRBV20-1 and J is TRBJ2-7; the TCRdb call, TRBD2, lacks DNA for checking. The V gene's germline CDR1 is DFQATT and CDR2 SNEGSKA (reference sequence). The CDR3 loop spans 13 amino acids. CDR3 loop: CSAGWTSSYEQYF.

This chain links TRBV29-1 with TRBJ2-5. The CDR3 totals 12 residues. CDR1 and CDR2 from the germline V gene are SQVTM and ANQGSEA. CDR3 in amino acids: CSVLLGEETQYF.

This chain connects TRBV21-1 to TRBJ2-7; lacking DNA, the TRBD1 call made by TCRdb goes unchecked. TRBV21-1 is annotated as a pseudogene. CDR3 length equals 15 residues. CDR3 residues: CASSKARDRADEQYF.

The gene calls are TRBV7-2 and TRBJ2-7; there is no DNA to check the TCRdb D call of TRBD1. Germline V gene sequence: CDR1 SGHTA, CDR2 FQGNSA. CDR3 size: 16 residues. CDR3 residues: CASSSPPLAISYEQYF.